A single sample gave rise to the 7 T cell receptor beta chains below, sequenced in a study of cytomegalovirus exposure and HLA in healthy donors. The data were produced by immunoSEQ multiplex PCR, yet TCRdb's version contains in-frame clones alone and is incomplete. The data contain 200,000 to 300,000 clones, about 86% of them singletons. Source material: PBMCs. Source of these receptors: a woman aged 25 to 39 in good health and CMV-seropositive.

The V call is TRBV28, the J call TRBJ1-1; possibly TRBD1 for D (6 bases). The CDR3 totals 16 residues. Germline CDR1 and CDR2: MDHEN and SYDVKM. Trimming took 8 bases from V and 3 from J, leaving 22 bases between them. For the CDR3, the DNA is TGTGCCAGCCACACGACAGGTCGAGGAATCGACACTGAAGCTTTCTTT. Translation gives CASHTTGRGIDTEAFF.

On this clone: In the same sample, other DNA sequences code for this CDR3. The chain uses TRBV9 and TRBJ2-1; the match to TRBD2 covers 12 bases. Germline loops: CDR1 SGDLS, CDR2 YYNGEE. After removal of 2 bases from V and 4 bases from J, the junction contained 1 base not matched to a gene. This CDR3 has 15 residues. In DNA, the CDR3 is TGTGCCAGCAGCGTCGGGACTAGCGGGTACAATGAGCAGTTCTTC. It is translated as CASSVGTSGYNEQFF.

CDR3 sequence: CASSLGLVRGHEQYF. DNA for the CDR3: TGTGCCAGCAGCTTAGGCCTGGTCAGGGGCCACGAGCAGTACTTC. This chain uses TRBV13 with TRBJ2-7, with D possibly matching TRBD1 (6 bases). V was shortened by 0 bases and J by 5 bases, with 14 bases between the two germline ends. The CDR3 has 15 residues. Germline lookup yields CDR1 PRHDT and CDR2 FYEKMQ (reference sequence).

The chain employs TRBV9 and TRBJ1-2; D possibly corresponds to TRBD1 (5 bases). The CDR3 consists of 13 residues. Germline values: CDR1 SGDLS, CDR2 YYNGEE. Trimming pared 3 bases from V and 5 bases from J, leaving 11 bases between. The CDR3 nucleotides are TGTGCCAGCAGCGGAGGAGACAGTTATGGCTACACCTTC. Its protein is CASSGGDSYGYTF.

V gene TRBV5-1 combines with J gene TRBJ1-2; TRBD1 might be the D (6 bases). The V end lost 4 bases, the J end lost 4 bases, and 23 bases lay between the germline ends. Germline assignment: CDR1 SGHRS and CDR2 YFSETQ. This CDR3 has 17 amino acids. CDR3 coding DNA: TGCGCCAGCAGCCATACAGGGTTCCCCACCTATAGCTATGGCTACACCTTC. Residues: CASSHTGFPTYSYGYTF. Using reference TRBV5-1 and TRBJ1-2 for the parts outside the CDR3, the full variable domain is KAGVTQTPRYLIKTRGQQVTLSCSPISGHRSVSWYQQTPGQGLQFLFEYFSETQRNKGNFPGRFSGRQFSNSRSEMNVSTLELGDSALYLCASSHTGFPTYSYGYTFGSGTRLTVV.

J is TRBJ1-1 and V is TRBV7-9; D is unclear. The germline V gene has CDR1 SEHNR and CDR2 FQNEAQ (reference sequence). The CDR3 extends over 13 amino acids. V was cut by 5 bases and J by 6 bases, with 13 bases left in between. The CDR3 reads CASSPRVGSEAFF. The CDR3 DNA sequence: TGTGCCAGCAGCCCACGAGTGGGCTCTGAAGCTTTCTTT.

The J gene is TRBJ2-7, the V gene TRBV5-6; possible D gene TRBD2, 6 bases. Trimming removed 0 bases from V and 3 bases from J, with 19 bases in between. The germline V gene encodes CDR1 SGHDT and CDR2 YYEEEE. The CDR3 has 17 amino acids. The CDR3 nucleotides are TGTGCCAGCAGCTTGGCCCCGGGGTGGGGGGTGAACTACGAGCAGTACTTC. Its protein is CASSLAPGWGVNYEQYF.